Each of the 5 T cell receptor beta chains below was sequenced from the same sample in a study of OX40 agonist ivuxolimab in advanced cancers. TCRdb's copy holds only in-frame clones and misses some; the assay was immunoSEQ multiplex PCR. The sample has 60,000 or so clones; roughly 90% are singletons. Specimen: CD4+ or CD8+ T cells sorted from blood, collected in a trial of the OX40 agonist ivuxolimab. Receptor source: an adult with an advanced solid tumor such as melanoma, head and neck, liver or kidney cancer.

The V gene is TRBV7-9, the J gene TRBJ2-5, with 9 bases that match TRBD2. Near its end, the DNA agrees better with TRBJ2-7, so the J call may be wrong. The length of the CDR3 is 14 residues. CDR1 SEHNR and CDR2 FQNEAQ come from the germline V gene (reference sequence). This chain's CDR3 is CASSFWTSAHEQYF. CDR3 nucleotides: TGTGCCAGCAGCTTCTGGACTAGCGCCCACGAGCAGTACTTC.

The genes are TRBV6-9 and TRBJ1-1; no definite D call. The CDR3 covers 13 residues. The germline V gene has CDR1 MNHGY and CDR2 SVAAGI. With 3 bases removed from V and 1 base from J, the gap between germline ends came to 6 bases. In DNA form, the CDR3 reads TGTGCCAGCAGTTACGCCACGAACACTGAAGCTTTCTTT. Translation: CASSYATNTEAFF.

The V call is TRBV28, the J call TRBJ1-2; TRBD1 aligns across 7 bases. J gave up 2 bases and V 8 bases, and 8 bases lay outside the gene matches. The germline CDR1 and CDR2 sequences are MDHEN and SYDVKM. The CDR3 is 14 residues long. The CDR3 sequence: CASSQGGSNYGYTF. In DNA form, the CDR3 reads TGTGCCAGCTCCCAGGGGGGTTCCAACTATGGCTACACCTTC.

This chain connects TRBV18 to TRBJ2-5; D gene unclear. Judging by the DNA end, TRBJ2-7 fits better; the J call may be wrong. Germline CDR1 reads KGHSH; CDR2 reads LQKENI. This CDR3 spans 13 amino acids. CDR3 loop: CASSRVVGYEQYF. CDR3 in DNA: TGTGCCAGCTCGAGAGTCGTTGGCTACGAGCAGTACTTC.

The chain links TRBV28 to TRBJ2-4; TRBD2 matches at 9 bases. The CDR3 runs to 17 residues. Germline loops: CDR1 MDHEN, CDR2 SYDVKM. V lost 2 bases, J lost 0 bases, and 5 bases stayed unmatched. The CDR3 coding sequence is TGTGCCAGCAGTTTAGCTAGCGGGACCTTAGCCAAAAACATTCAGTACTTC. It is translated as CASSLASGTLAKNIQYF.